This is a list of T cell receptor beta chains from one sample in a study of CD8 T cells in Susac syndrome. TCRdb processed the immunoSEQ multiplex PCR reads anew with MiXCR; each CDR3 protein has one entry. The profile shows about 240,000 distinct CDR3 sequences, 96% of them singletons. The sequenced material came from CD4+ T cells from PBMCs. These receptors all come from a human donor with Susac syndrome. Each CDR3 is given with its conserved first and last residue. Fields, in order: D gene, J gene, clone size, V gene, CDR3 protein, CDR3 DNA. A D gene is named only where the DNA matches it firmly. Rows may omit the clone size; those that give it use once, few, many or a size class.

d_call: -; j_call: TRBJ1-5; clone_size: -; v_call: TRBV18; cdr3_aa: CASSPFSYNQPQHF; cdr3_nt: TGTGCCAGCTCACCTTTCAGTTACAATCAGCCCCAGCATTTT
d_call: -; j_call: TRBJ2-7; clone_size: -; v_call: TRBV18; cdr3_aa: CASSPLNGNPYEQYF; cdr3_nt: TGTGCCAGCTCACCATTGAACGGGAATCCCTACGAGCAGTACTTC
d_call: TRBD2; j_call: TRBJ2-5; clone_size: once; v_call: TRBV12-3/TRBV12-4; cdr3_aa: CASSPRGVGFAGEEATQYF; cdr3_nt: TGTGCCAGCAGCCCACGGGGGGTAGGATTCGCGGGAGAAGAGGCGACCCAGTACTTC
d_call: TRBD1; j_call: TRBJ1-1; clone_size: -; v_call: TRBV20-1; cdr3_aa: CSAPDRDTEAFF; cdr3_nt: TGCAGTGCCCCGGACAGGGACACTGAAGCTTTCTTT
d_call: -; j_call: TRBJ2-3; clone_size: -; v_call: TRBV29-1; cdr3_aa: CSARAGLPDTQYF; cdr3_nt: TGCAGCGCCCGGGCCGGACTCCCAGATACGCAGTATTTT
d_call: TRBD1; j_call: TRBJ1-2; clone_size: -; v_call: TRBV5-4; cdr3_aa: CASSESQGADGYTF; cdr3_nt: TGTGCCAGCAGCGAATCACAGGGGGCAGATGGCTACACCTTC
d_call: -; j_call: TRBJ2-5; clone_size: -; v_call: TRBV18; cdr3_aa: CASSLADSRQETQYF; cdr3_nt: TGTGCCAGCTCTTTGGCCGACTCCCGACAAGAGACCCAGTACTTC
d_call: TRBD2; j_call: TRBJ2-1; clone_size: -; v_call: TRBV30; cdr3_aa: CAWNGRAYNEQFF; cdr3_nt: TGTGCCTGGAATGGGAGGGCTTACAATGAGCAGTTCTTC
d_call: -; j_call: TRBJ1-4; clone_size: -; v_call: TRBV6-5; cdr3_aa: CASGRNEKLFF; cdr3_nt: TGTGCCAGCGGCCGGAATGAAAAACTGTTTTTT
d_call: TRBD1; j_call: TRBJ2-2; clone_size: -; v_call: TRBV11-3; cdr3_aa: CASSLRGTGYTGELFF; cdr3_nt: TGTGCCAGCAGCTTACGAGGGACAGGGTACACCGGGGAGCTGTTTTTT
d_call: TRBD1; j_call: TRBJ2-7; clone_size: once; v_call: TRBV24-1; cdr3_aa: CATGRDRGTEQYF; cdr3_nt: TGTGCCACCGGACGGGACAGGGGGACCGAGCAGTACTTC
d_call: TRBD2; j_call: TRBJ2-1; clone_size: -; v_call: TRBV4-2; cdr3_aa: CASSQGPSGSVSEQFF; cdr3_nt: TGTGCCAGCAGCCAAGGACCTAGCGGGAGTGTCAGTGAGCAGTTCTTC
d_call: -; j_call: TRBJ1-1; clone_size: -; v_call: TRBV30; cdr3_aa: CALGEGAKAFF; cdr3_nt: TGTGCCCTTGGGGAAGGGGCTAAAGCTTTCTTT
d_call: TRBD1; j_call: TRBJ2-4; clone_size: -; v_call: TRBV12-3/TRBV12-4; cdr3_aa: CASSLRDRGRSTIQYF; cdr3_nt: TGTGCCAGCAGTTTAAGGGACAGGGGGCGCTCAACCATTCAGTACTTC
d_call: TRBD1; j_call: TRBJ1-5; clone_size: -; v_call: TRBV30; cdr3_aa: CAWSPGTGPQPQHF; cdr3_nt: TGTGCCTGGAGTCCTGGGACAGGGCCTCAGCCCCAGCATTTT
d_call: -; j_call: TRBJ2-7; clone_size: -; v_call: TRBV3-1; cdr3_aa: CASSQNPASSYEQYF; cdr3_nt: TGTGCCAGCAGCCAGAACCCCGCTAGCTCCTACGAGCAGTACTTC
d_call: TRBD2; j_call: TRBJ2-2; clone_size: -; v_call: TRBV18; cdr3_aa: CASAGTSGSFTSTGELFF; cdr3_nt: TGTGCCAGCGCCGGGACTAGCGGGAGCTTTACCTCCACCGGGGAGCTGTTTTTT
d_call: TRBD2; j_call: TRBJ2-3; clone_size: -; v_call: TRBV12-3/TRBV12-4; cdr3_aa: CASNIAGALTDTQYF; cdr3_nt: TGTGCCAGCAACATAGCGGGGGCCCTCACAGATACGCAGTATTTT
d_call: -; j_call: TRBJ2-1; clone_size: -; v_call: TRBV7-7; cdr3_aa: CASSPGRGPLNEQFF; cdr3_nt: TGTGCTAGCAGCCCGGGACGAGGTCCCCTCAATGAGCAGTTCTTC
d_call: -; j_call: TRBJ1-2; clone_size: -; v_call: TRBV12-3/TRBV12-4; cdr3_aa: CASSPDSFYGYTF; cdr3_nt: TGTGCCAGCAGTCCGGACAGCTTCTATGGCTACACCTTC
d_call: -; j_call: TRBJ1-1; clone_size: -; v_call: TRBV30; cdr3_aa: CAWSVMGTVAFF; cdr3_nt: TGTGCCTGGAGTGTTATGGGAACAGTAGCTTTCTTT
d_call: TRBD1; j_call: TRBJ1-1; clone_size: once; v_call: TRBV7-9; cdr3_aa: CASTERGQGNTEAFF; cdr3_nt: TGTGCCAGCACCGAACGGGGACAGGGGAACACTGAAGCTTTCTTT
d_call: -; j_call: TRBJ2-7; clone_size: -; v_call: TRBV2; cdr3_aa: CATGVHLEQYF; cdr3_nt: TGTGCCACCGGGGTACACCTCGAGCAGTACTTC
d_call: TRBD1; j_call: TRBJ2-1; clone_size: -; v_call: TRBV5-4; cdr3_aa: CASSSPGRTGRSNEQFF; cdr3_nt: TGTGCCAGCAGCTCCCCGGGGAGGACAGGGAGAAGCAATGAGCAGTTCTTC
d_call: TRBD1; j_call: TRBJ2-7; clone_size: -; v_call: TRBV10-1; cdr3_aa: CASSEIGGTGTYEQYF; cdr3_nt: TGCGCCAGCAGTGAGATCGGTGGGACAGGGACCTACGAGCAGTACTTC
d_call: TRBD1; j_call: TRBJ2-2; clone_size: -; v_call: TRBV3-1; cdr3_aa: CASSQGRAASGGSLDTGELFF; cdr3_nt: TGTGCCAGCAGCCAAGGGCGTGCGGCCTCAGGGGGCAGTTTGGACACCGGGGAGCTGTTTTTT
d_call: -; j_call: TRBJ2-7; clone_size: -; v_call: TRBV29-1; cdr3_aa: CSARTPGDEQYF; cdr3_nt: TGCAGCGCTCGGACACCCGGAGACGAGCAGTACTTC
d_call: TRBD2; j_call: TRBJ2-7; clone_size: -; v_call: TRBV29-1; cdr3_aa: CSVALPGTRGYEQYF; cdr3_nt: TGCAGCGTCGCGCTACCCGGGACGCGGGGGTACGAGCAGTACTTC
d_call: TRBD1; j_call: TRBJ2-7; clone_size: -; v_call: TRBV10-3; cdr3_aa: CATTVRTGGSYEQYF; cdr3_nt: TGTGCCACGACAGTTCGGACAGGGGGCTCCTACGAGCAGTACTTC
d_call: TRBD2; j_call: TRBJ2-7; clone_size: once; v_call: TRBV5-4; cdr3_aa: CASSLGLAGGSVYF; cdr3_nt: TGTGCCAGCAGCTTGGGGTTAGCGGGGGGCTCAGTGTACTTC
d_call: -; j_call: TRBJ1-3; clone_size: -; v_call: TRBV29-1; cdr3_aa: CSVGGRLSGNTIYF; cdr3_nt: TGCAGCGTTGGGGGACGTCTCTCTGGAAACACCATATATTTT
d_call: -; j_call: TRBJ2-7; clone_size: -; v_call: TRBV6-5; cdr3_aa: CASSWDISDVYEQYF; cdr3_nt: TGTGCCAGCAGTTGGGATATTTCGGACGTCTACGAGCAGTACTTC
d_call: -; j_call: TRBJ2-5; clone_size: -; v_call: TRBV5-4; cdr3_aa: CASRREVQSEETQYF; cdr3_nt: TGTGCCAGCCGACGTGAGGTGCAGTCGGAAGAGACCCAGTACTTC
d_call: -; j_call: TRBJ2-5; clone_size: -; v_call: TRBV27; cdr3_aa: CASSPTRRQETQYF; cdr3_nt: TGTGCCAGCAGCCCTACCCGCAGGCAAGAGACCCAGTACTTC
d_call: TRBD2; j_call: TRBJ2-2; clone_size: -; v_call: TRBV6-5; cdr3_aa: CASSYWSGRGTGELFF; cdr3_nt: TGTGCCAGCAGTTACTGGAGCGGGAGGGGCACCGGGGAGCTGTTTTTT
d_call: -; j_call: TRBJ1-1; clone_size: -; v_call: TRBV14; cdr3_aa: CASSQRVMNTEAFF; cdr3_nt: TGTGCCAGCAGCCAGCGGGTCATGAACACTGAAGCTTTCTTT
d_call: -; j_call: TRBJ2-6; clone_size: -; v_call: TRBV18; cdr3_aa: CASSPAGSGANVLTF; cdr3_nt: TGTGCCAGCTCACCAGCAGGGTCTGGGGCCAACGTCCTGACTTTC
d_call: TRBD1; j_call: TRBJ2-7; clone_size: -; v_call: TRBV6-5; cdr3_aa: CASSNNRDSSYEQYF; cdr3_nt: TGTGCCAGCAGTAATAACCGGGACAGCTCCTACGAGCAGTACTTC
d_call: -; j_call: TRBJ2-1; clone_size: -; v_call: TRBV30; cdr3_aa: CAWSEQGSYNEQFF; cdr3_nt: TGTGCCTGGAGTGAACAGGGTTCCTACAATGAGCAGTTCTTC
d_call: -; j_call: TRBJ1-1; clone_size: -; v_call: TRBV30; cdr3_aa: CAWSTAGNTEAFF; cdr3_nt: TGTGCCTGGTCTACCGCGGGGAACACTGAAGCTTTCTTT
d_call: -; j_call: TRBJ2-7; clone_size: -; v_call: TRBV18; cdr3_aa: CASSPRAGMAEQYF; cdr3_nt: TGTGCCAGCTCACCGCGGGCAGGTATGGCCGAGCAGTACTTC
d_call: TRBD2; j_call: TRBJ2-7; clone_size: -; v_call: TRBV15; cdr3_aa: CATGPGRGNYEQYF; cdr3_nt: TGTGCCACCGGGCCGGGGAGGGGTAACTACGAGCAGTACTTC
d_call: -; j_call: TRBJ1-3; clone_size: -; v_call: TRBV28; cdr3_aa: CASSLTGVIYF; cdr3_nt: TGTGCCAGCAGTTTAACCGGGGTCATATATTTT
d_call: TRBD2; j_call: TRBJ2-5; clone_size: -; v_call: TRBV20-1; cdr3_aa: CSARSLAGAQETQYF; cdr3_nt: TGCAGTGCTAGGTCCCTAGCGGGGGCACAAGAGACCCAGTACTTC
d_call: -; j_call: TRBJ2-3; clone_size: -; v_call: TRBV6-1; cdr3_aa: CASSERQPATDTQYF; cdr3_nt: TGTGCCAGCAGTGAAAGACAACCCGCCACAGATACGCAGTATTTT
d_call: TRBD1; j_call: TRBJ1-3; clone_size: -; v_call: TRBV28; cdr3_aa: CASSLTGTGGGNTIYF; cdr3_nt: TGTGCCAGCAGTTTGACTGGGACAGGGGGCGGAAACACCATATATTTT
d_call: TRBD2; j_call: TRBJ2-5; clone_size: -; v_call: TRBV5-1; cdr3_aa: CASSSAPGTSGSWETQYF; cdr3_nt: TGCGCCAGCAGCTCCGCCCCCGGGACTAGCGGGAGTTGGGAGACCCAGTACTTC
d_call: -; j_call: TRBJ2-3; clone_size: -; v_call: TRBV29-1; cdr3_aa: CSVDGQISTDTQYF; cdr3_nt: TGCAGCGTTGACGGCCAGATTAGCACAGATACGCAGTATTTT
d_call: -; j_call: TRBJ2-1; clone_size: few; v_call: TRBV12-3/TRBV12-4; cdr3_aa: CASSPYYNEQFF; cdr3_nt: TGTGCCAGCAGTCCTTATTACAATGAGCAGTTCTTC
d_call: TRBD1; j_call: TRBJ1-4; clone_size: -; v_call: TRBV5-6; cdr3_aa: CASSGRTGGNEKLFF; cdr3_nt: TGTGCCAGCAGCGGGCGGACAGGGGGTAATGAAAAACTGTTTTTT
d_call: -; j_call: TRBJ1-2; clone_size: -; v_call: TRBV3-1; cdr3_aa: CASSQEEAFYGYTF; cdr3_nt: TGTGCCAGCAGCCAAGAAGAGGCCTTCTATGGCTACACCTTC